A selection of T cell receptor beta chains follows, all from one sample in a study of shared clonotypes between healthy human individuals. Data came from immunoSEQ multiplex PCR; TCRdb stores just in-frame clones and leaves some out. The table records some 2,000,000 clones, roughly 96% of them present only once. Sequencing input: naive CD4+ T cells sorted from blood. The receptors were gathered from a man aged 18 to 30 in good health. Both conserved end residues are part of each CDR3. A D gene is named only where the DNA matches it firmly. Size is stated for part of the rows, as once, few or many counts, or as a class when the clone is expanded.

CDR3nt	CDR3aa	v_gene	len	j_gene	abundance	d_gene
TGTGCCAGCAGTGAGGGACCGGGACTAGCAACAGATACGCAGTATTTT	CASSEGPGLATDTQYF	TRBV6-1	16	TRBJ2-3	.	TRBD2
TGTGCCAGCAGCCGAAAGAACAAGAACACCGGGGAGCTGTTTTTT	CASSRKNKNTGELFF	TRBV11-2	15	TRBJ2-2	.	.
TGTGCCACTCCGATGCCGGGGCCGGCCGTCTATGGCTACACCTTC	CATPMPGPAVYGYTF	TRBV6-1	15	TRBJ1-2	.	.
TGTGCCAGCTCACCGACCGCGTCCCCAGGGAATGGCTACACCTTC	CASSPTASPGNGYTF	TRBV18	15	TRBJ1-2	.	.
TGTGCCAGCGGGGTAGCGGGCACCGCAGATACGCAGTATTTT	CASGVAGTADTQYF	TRBV6-6	14	TRBJ2-3	.	TRBD2
TGTGCCAGCAGTGACGGCAGGAACTATGGCTACACCTTC	CASSDGRNYGYTF	TRBV6-1	13	TRBJ1-2	.	.
TGTGCCAGCAGTGTTGGGGTGTGGACCCAGTACTTC	CASSVGVWTQYF	TRBV6-1	12	TRBJ2-5	.	.
TGTGCCAGCAGCTTGCTGGCGCAGGGCACTGAAGCTTTCTTT	CASSLLAQGTEAFF	TRBV5-6	14	TRBJ1-1	.	.
TGTGCCAGCAGTGACGATTTGGACACCATGAACACTGAAGCTTTCTTT	CASSDDLDTMNTEAFF	TRBV6-1	16	TRBJ1-1	.	.
TGTGCCAGCAGTGTCCCGGGACAGGGCTTCGAGCAGTACTTC	CASSVPGQGFEQYF	TRBV6-1	14	TRBJ2-7	.	TRBD1
TGTGCCACTACGACTAGCGGGAGTGATGGTGAGCAGTTCTTC	CATTTSGSDGEQFF	TRBV10-3	14	TRBJ2-1	.	TRBD2
TGCAGCGTTGAACCTAGCGGGAGCCGCAATGAGCAGTTCTTC	CSVEPSGSRNEQFF	TRBV29-1	14	TRBJ2-1	.	TRBD2
TGTGCCAGCAGCCTATCCTATAGCGGGAGCTACAATGAGCAGTTCTTC	CASSLSYSGSYNEQFF	TRBV5-4	16	TRBJ2-1	.	TRBD2
TGTGCCAGCAGTTACTCCTCTTGGCCTTCCTACGAGCAGTACTTC	CASSYSSWPSYEQYF	TRBV6-6	15	TRBJ2-7	once	.
TGTGCCAGCACCGACCCCAGTGCCAATAACTATGGCTACACCTTC	CASTDPSANNYGYTF	TRBV7-9	15	TRBJ1-2	few	.
TGTGCCAGCAGCTTAGCGCGCCAACTCACAGATACGCAGTATTTT	CASSLARQLTDTQYF	TRBV7-2	15	TRBJ2-3	.	.
TGTGCCAGCATCGGCAGAATACTAGCCAAAAACATTCAGTACTTC	CASIGRILAKNIQYF	TRBV2	15	TRBJ2-4	.	.
TGTGCCAGCAGTTTCTTCGCACACCACACAGATACGCAGTATTTT	CASSFFAHHTDTQYF	TRBV28	15	TRBJ2-3	.	.
TGCGCCAGCAGCTCGTACCCGGGACGTTCGAACACCGGGGAGCTGTTTTTT	CASSSYPGRSNTGELFF	TRBV5-1	17	TRBJ2-2	.	.
TGTGCCAGCTCACCACCGGGACAGGGAAACAATCAGCCCCAGCATTTT	CASSPPGQGNNQPQHF	TRBV18	16	TRBJ1-5	.	TRBD1
TGTGCCAGCAGAATTGCTGAAAAACTGTTTTTT	CASRIAEKLFF	TRBV25-1	11	TRBJ1-4	.	.
TGCGCCAGCAGCTTGGGGGGGCCAGAGACCCAGTACTTC	CASSLGGPETQYF	TRBV5-1	13	TRBJ2-5	.	.
TGTGCCAGCAGTGTCGCCGGGACGGGGAACGGGCCCCAGCATTTT	CASSVAGTGNGPQHF	TRBV25-1	15	TRBJ1-5	once	.
TGTGCCAGCAGCTTGGCCTGGGGGGACACTGAAGCTTTCTTT	CASSLAWGDTEAFF	TRBV5-4	14	TRBJ1-1	.	.
TGTGCCAGCAGCTTAGAGGGCCTTTCCACAGATACGCAGTATTTT	CASSLEGLSTDTQYF	TRBV7-9	15	TRBJ2-3	.	.
TGTGCCAGCAGCCCCCCCCGTGGCAGGGAGGCTTCACCCCTCCACTTT	CASSPPRGREASPLHF	TRBV5-8	16	TRBJ1-6	.	.
TGCGCCAGCAGCCAAGATATCAGTACAGCCACAGATACGCAGTATTTT	CASSQDISTATDTQYF	TRBV4-3	16	TRBJ2-3	.	.
TGTGCCAGCAGGGGCCCGGGACAGCTTATCTACACCTTC	CASRGPGQLIYTF	TRBV27	13	TRBJ1-2	.	TRBD1
TGTGCCAGCTCGCCCATCGTGACAGGGGCCCTCTATGGCTACACCTTC	CASSPIVTGALYGYTF	TRBV18	16	TRBJ1-2	.	TRBD1
TGTGCCAGCAGCCAAGTTGTGGGAGGACCGGAGACCCAGTACTTC	CASSQVVGGPETQYF	TRBV14	15	TRBJ2-5	.	.
TGTGCCTGGAGTGTAAGCCGGCTCAGCACAGATACGCAGTATTTT	CAWSVSRLSTDTQYF	TRBV30	15	TRBJ2-3	.	.
TGTGCCTGGACCGCGGCCGGGACTCACAACCCTGGAAACACCATATATTTT	CAWTAAGTHNPGNTIYF	TRBV30	17	TRBJ1-3	.	.
TGTGCCAGCAGTTATTCGATGCAAGGTAGCAATCAGCCCCAGCATTTT	CASSYSMQGSNQPQHF	TRBV6-6	16	TRBJ1-5	.	.
TGTGCCAGCAGCTCAAGGACAGGAAACACCGGGGAGCTGTTTTTT	CASSSRTGNTGELFF	TRBV9	15	TRBJ2-2	once	TRBD1
TGCGCCAGCAGTCTACACCGGGAGGACAGGGGGGGGTTTACCTACAATGAGCAGTTCTTC	CASSLHREDRGGFTYNEQFF	TRBV23-1	20	TRBJ2-1	.	TRBD1
TGCAGCGTTAACTCCCCGGATATTCCGGGACAGGGGCCCACCGGGGAGCTGTTTTTT	CSVNSPDIPGQGPTGELFF	TRBV29-1	19	TRBJ2-2	once	TRBD1
TGTGCCAGTAGTATCAGTACGAGAACGGGGGCCAACGTCCTGACTTTC	CASSISTRTGANVLTF	TRBV19	16	TRBJ2-6	.	.
TGCGCCAGCAGCCAAGACGCGGGGATAGGCACTGAAGCTTTCTTT	CASSQDAGIGTEAFF	TRBV4-1	15	TRBJ1-1	.	.
TGTGCCAGCAGTGATGGGTTGGGGACACGTCCCTCTGGGGCCAACGTCCTGACTTTC	CASSDGLGTRPSGANVLTF	TRBV2	19	TRBJ2-6	.	.
TGTGCCAGCAGCCCGGGGACAGCCGGAAACACCATATATTTT	CASSPGTAGNTIYF	TRBV11-3	14	TRBJ1-3	.	TRBD1
TGTGCCTGGAGTCCCTGGGAGAACTCTGGAAACACCATATATTTT	CAWSPWENSGNTIYF	TRBV30	15	TRBJ1-3	.	.
TGTGCCAGCAGCGACCCGGGGAGGATTCAAGAGACCCAGTACTTC	CASSDPGRIQETQYF	TRBV2	15	TRBJ2-5	once	.
TGTGCCAGCAGTGAAGAGGGCCCGAGCTCCTACAATGAGCAGTTCTTC	CASSEEGPSSYNEQFF	TRBV2	16	TRBJ2-1	.	.
TGTGCCAGCAGCCCGGGGACTCTCGCTTTCTTT	CASSPGTLAFF	TRBV7-9	11	TRBJ1-1	.	.
TGTGCCAGCAGCGTAGCTCCCCTGAGCACCGGGGAGCTGTTTTTT	CASSVAPLSTGELFF	TRBV9	15	TRBJ2-2	.	.
TGTGCCAGTAGTGCCGGACAGGGCAAACTATACACCGGGGAGCTGTTTTTT	CASSAGQGKLYTGELFF	TRBV19	17	TRBJ2-2	.	TRBD1
TGCGCCAGCAGCCTCGGGACTAGCGGAGCCCACAATGAGCAGTTCTTC	CASSLGTSGAHNEQFF	TRBV5-1	16	TRBJ2-1	.	TRBD2
TGTGCCAGCAGTGAAGCCTGGAGTGGGCTGTTTTTT	CASSEAWSGLFF	TRBV6-1	12	TRBJ2-2	.	.
TGCGCCAGCAGCCTCGACACAGTCTATGGCTACACCTTC	CASSLDTVYGYTF	TRBV5-1	13	TRBJ1-2	.	.
TGTGCCAGCAGCCAAGGAATTGGGACAGGGGCAGAGACCCAGTACTTC	CASSQGIGTGAETQYF	TRBV14	16	TRBJ2-5	.	TRBD1
TGTGCCTGGAGGGGAGAGACCCAGTACTTC	CAWRGETQYF	TRBV30	10	TRBJ2-5	.	.
TGTGCCAGCAGCTTGGACTCCGGCAGGGTGAACACTGAAGCTTTCTTT	CASSLDSGRVNTEAFF	TRBV5-4	16	TRBJ1-1	.	.
TGCAGCGCCCAGGGACTAGCGGGGAACACCGGGGAGCTGTTTTTT	CSAQGLAGNTGELFF	TRBV29-1	15	TRBJ2-2	.	TRBD2
TGCGCCAGCAGCCGGGACACTAGTTCCTACGAGCAGTACTTC	CASSRDTSSYEQYF	TRBV5-1	14	TRBJ2-7	once	.
TGTGCCAGCAGGCGGACTAGCGGGGCAGGAAATGAGCAGTTCTTC	CASRRTSGAGNEQFF	TRBV2	15	TRBJ2-1	.	TRBD2
TGTGCCAGCAGCGTTCAGCGATCTGAGGCCGGGGAGCTGTTTTTT	CASSVQRSEAGELFF	TRBV9	15	TRBJ2-2	.	.